The sequence of this TCR beta chain was determined in a study of cytomegalovirus exposure and HLA in healthy donors. The CDR3 sequence is 15 residues long. From germline, CDR1 is MNHEY and CDR2 SVGAGI. V shed 6 bases and J shed 3 bases, with 18 bases lying between them. PCR used 60 Vbeta primers and 13 Jbeta primers. The table came from immunoSEQ multiplex PCR; TCRdb's copy has only in-frame clones and leaves some out. This table lists 200,000 to 250,000 clones. The origin of this receptor is a woman younger than 45 in good health and CMV-seropositive. The chain employs TRBV6-5 and TRBJ2-7, with a possible D match to TRBD1 (5 bases). Sequenced input: PBMCs. In DNA, the CDR3 is TGTGCCAGCAGCCGAGGTCCATGGGGCAACTACGAGCAGTACTTC. The encoded protein is CASSRGPWGNYEQYF.